This T cell receptor (beta chain) was recovered during a study of prognosis after radiotherapy for stage I lung cancer. The study amplified the TCR beta CDR3 region from genomic DNA. This amplification was carried out by two rounds of multiplex PCR. TRBV and TRBJ genes each had their own specific primers in first-round PCR. TCRdb recomputed calls from the multiplex PCR reads with MiXCR, one row per CDR3 protein. Here the sample spans around 51,000 distinct CDR3 sequences, less than 35% being singletons. This clonotype occurred many times. The TCR was taken from a donor aged 50 or older with non-small cell lung cancer. The input for sequencing was PBMCs, taken before or after stereotactic body radiation therapy (not recorded which).

In DNA, the CDR3 is TGTGCCAGCAGTTTGGGACAGGTAAACACTGAAGCTTTCTTT. It specifies CASSLGQVNTEAFF. The chain uses TRBV28 and TRBJ1-1, with 8 bases fitting TRBD1. CDR1 is MDHEN, CDR2 SYDVKM, per germline. The V gene end was trimmed by 3 bases and the J gene end by 2 bases; junction bases not matched to a gene: 2. The CDR3 extends over 14 amino acids.